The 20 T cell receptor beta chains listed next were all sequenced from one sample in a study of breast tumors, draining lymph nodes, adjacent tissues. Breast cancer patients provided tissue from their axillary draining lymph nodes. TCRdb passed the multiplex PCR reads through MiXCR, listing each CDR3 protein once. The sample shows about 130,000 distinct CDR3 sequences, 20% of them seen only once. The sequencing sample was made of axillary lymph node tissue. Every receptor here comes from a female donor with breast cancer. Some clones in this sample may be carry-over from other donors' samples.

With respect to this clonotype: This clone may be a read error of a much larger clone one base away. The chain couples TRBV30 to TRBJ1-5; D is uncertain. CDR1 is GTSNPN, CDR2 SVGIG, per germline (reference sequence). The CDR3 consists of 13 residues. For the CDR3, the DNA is TGTGCCCGGAGCGCAGATCCCAATCAGCCCCAGCATTTT. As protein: CARSADPNQPQHF.

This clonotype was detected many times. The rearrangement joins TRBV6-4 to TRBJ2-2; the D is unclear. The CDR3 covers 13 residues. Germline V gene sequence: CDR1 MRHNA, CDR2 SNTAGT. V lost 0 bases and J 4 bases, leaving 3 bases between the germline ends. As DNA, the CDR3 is TGTGCCAGCAGTGACTCGACCACCGGGGAGCTGTTTTTT. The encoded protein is CASSDSTTGELFF.

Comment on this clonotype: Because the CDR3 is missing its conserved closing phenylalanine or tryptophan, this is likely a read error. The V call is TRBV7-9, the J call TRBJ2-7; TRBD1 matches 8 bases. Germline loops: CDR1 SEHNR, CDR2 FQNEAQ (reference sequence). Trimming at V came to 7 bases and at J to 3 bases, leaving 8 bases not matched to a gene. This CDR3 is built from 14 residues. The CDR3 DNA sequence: TGTGCCAGCACCATAGACAGGGGAGACTACGAGCAGTACTCT. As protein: CASTIDRGDYEQYS.

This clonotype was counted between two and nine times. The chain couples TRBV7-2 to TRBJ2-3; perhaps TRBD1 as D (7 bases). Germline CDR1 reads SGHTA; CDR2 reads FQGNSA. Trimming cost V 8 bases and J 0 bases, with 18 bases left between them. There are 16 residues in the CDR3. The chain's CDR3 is CASGLTGRKSTDTQYF. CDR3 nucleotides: TGTGCCAGCGGCCTGACAGGGAGGAAAAGCACAGATACGCAGTATTTT.

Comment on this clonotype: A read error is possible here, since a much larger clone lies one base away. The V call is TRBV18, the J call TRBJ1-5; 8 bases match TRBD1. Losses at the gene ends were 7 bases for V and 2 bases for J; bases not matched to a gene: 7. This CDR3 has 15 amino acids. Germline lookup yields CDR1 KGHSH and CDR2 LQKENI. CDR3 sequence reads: CASLQGTGRNQPQHF. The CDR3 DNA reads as TGTGCCAGCTTACAGGGGACAGGCCGCAATCAGCCCCAGCATTTT.

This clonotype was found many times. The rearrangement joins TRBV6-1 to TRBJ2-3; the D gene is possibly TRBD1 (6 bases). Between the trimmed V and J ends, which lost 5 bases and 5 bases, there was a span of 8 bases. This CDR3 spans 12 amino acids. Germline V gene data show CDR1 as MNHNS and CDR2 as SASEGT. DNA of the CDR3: TGTGCCAGCAGTTTACAGGGAGATACGCAGTATTTT. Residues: CASSLQGDTQYF.

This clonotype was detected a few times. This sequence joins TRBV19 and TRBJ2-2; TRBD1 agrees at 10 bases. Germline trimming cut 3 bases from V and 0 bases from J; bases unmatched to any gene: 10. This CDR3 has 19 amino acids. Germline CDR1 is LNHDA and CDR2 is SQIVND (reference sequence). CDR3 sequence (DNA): TGTGCCAGTAGTATGACCTTGAGACAGGGGGCCGCGAACACCGGGGAGCTGTTTTTT. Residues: CASSMTLRQGAANTGELFF.

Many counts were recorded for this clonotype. This CDR3 reads CASRPTFSSRGSTDTQYF. The DNA for the CDR3 is TGCGCCAGCCGCCCCACATTCTCTTCCAGGGGGAGTACAGATACGCAGTATTTT. V and J are TRBV5-1 and TRBJ2-3; 7 nucleotides align to TRBD1. With V trimmed by 7 bases and J by 3 bases, 20 bases remained unmatched. CDR1 SGHRS and CDR2 YFSETQ come from the germline V gene. This CDR3 spans 18 amino acids.

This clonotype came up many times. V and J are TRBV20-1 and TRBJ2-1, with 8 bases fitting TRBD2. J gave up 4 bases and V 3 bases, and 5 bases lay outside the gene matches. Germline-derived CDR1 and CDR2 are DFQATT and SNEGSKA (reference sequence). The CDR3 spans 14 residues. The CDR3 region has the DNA TGCAGTGCTAGCGTCGTAGCGGGGTACAATGAGCAGTTCTTC. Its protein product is CSASVVAGYNEQFF.

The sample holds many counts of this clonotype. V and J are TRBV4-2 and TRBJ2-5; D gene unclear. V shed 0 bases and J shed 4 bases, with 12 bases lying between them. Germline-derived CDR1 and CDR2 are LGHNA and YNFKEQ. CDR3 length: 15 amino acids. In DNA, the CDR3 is TGTGCCAGCAGCCAAGATGGTCGGCTGGGAGAGACCCAGTACTTC. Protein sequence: CASSQDGRLGETQYF.

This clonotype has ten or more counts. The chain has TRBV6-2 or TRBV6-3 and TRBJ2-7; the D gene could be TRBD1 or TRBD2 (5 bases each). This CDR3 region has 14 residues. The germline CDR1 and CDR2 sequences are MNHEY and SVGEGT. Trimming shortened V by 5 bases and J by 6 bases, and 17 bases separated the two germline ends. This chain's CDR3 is CASSPRDRLSEQYF. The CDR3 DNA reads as TGTGCCAGCAGTCCCCGGGACCGACTCTCCGAGCAGTACTTC.

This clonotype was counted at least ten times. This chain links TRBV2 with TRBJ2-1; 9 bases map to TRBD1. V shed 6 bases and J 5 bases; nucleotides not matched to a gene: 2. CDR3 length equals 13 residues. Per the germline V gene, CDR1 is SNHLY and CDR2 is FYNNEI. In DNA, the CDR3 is TGTGCCAGCAGCAGGACAGGGGACAATGAGCAGTTCTTC. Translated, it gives CASSRTGDNEQFF.

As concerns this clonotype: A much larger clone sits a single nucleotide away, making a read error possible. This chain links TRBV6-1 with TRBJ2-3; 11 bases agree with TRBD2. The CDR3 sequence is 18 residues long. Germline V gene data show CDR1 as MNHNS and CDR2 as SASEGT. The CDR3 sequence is CASRLTSGGGWGTNTQYF. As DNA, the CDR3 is TGTGCCAGCAGGCTTACTAGCGGGGGCGGGTGGGGCACAAATACGCAGTATTTT.

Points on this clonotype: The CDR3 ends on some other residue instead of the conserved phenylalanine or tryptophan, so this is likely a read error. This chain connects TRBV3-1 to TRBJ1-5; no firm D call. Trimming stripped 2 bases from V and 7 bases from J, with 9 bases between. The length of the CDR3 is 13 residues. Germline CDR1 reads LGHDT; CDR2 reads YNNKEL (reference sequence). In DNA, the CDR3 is TGTGCCAGCAGCCAATTAAGGCGCCAGCCCCAGCATCTT. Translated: CASSQLRRQPQHL.

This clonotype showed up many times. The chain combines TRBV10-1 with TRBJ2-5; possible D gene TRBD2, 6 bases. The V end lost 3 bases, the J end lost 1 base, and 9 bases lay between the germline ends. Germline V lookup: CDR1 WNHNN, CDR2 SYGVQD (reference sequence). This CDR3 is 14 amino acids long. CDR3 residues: CASSDRETQETQYF. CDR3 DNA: TGCGCCAGCAGTGATCGGGAGACCCAAGAGACCCAGTACTTC.

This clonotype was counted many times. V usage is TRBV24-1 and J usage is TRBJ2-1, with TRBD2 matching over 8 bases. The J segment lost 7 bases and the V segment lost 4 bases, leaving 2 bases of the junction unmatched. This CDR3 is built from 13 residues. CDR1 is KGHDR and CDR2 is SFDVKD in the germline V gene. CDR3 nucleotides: TGTGCCACCAGTGAGGGGACTAGGAATGAGCAGTTCTTC. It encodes CATSEGTRNEQFF.

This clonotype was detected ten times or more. CDR3 loop: CASSSLNEGHFLSDTQYF. In DNA, the CDR3 is TGTGCCAGCAGCTCCCTGAATGAGGGACATTTCTTGTCAGATACGCAGTATTTT. The chain combines TRBV7-9 with TRBJ2-3; D may be TRBD1 (6 bases). The CDR3 contains 18 residues. Germline V lookup: CDR1 SEHNR, CDR2 FQNEAQ (reference sequence). The V end lost 4 bases, the J end lost 4 bases, and 24 bases lay between the germline ends.

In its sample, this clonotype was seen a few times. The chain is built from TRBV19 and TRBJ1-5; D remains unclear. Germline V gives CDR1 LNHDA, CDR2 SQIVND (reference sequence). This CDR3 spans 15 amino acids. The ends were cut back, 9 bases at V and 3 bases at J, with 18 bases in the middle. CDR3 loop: CASASLRVINQPQHF. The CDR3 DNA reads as TGTGCCAGCGCTTCTCTTAGGGTTATCAATCAGCCCCAGCATTTT.

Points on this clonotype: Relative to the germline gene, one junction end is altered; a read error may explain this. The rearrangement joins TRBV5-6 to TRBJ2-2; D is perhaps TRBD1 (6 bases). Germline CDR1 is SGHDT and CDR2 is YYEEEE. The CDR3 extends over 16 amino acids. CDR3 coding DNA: TGTGCCAGCAGCCTCCAACAGGGATGGGAGAGCGAGGAGCCGTTTTTT. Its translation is CASSLQQGWESEEPFF.

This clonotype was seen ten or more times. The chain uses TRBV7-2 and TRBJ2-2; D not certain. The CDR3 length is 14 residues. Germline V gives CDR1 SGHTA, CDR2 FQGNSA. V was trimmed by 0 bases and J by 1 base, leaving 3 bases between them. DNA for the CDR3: TGTGCCAGCAGCTTAGCGGGGAACACCGGGGAGCTGTTTTTT. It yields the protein CASSLAGNTGELFF.